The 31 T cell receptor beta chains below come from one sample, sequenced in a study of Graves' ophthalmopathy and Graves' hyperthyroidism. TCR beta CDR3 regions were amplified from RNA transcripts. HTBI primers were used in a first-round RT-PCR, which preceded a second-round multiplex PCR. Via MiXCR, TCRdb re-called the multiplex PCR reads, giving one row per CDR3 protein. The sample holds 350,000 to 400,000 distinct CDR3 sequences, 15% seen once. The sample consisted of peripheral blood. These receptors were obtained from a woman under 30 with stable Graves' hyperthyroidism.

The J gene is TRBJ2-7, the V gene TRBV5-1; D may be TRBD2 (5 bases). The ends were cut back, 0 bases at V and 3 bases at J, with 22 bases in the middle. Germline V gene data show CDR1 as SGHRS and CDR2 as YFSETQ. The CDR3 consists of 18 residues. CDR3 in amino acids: CASSLAPLGSGKFYEQYF. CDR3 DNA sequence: TGCGCCAGCAGCTTGGCCCCTCTGGGCAGCGGCAAATTCTACGAGCAGTACTTC.

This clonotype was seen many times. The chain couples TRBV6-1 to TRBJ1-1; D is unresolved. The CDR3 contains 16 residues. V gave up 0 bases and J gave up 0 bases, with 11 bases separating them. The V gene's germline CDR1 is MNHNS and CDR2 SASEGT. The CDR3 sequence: CASSEALRQLNTEAFF. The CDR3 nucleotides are TGTGCCAGCAGTGAAGCGCTTCGGCAGTTGAACACTGAAGCTTTCTTT.

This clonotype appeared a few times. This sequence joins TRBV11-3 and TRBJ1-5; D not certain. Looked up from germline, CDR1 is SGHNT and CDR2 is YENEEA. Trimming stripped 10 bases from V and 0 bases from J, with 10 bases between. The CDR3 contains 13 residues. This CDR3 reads CATREDSNQPQHF. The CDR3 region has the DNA TGTGCCACCCGAGAAGATAGCAATCAGCCCCAGCATTTT. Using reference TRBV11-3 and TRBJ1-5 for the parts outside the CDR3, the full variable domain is EAGVVQSPRYKIIEKKQPVAFWCNPISGHNTLYWYLQNLGQGPELLIRYENEEAVDDSQLPKDRFSAERLKGVDSTLKIQPAELGDSAVYLCATREDSNQPQHFGDGTRLSIL.

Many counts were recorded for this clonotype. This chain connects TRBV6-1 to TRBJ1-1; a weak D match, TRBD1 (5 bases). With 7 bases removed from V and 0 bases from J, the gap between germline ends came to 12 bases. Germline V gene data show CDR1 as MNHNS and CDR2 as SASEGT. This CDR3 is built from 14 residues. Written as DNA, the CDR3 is TGTGCCAGCACGGGGGAGGTTATGAACACTGAAGCTTTCTTT. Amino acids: CASTGEVMNTEAFF.

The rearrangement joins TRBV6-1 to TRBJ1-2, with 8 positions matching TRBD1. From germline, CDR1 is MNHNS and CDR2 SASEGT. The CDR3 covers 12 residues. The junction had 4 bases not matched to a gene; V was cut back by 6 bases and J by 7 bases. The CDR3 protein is CASSAGGRGYTF. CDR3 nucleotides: TGTGCCAGCAGCGCAGGGGGCCGTGGCTACACCTTC.

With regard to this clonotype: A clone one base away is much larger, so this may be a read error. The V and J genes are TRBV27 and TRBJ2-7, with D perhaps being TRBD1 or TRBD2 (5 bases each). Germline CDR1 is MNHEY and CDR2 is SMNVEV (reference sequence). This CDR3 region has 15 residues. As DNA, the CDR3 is TGTGCCATCAGTCACACTAGGGGTCACCCCTACGAGCAGTACTTC. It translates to CAISHTRGHPYEQYF.

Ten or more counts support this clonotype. CDR3 nucleotide sequence: TGTGCCAGTGGTACTTGGGATCAGCCCCAGCATTTT. It yields the protein CASGTWDQPQHF. This chain links TRBV19 with TRBJ1-5; D not resolved. The V end lost 8 bases, the J end lost 5 bases, and 10 bases lay between the germline ends. Germline lookup yields CDR1 LNHDA and CDR2 SQIVND (reference sequence). CDR3 size: 12 residues.

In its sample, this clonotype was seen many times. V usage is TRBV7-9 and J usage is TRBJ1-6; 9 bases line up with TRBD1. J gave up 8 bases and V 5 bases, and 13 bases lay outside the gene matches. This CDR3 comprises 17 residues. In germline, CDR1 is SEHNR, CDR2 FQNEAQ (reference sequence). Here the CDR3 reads CASSHQTPGQGDSPLHF. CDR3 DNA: TGTGCCAGCAGCCACCAGACCCCGGGACAGGGTGATTCACCCCTCCACTTT. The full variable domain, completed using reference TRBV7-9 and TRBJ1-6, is DTGVSQNPRHKITKRGQNVTFRCDPISEHNRLYWYRQTLGQGPEFLTYFQNEAQLEKSRLLSDRFSAERPKGSFSTLEIQRTEQGDSAMYLCASSHQTPGQGDSPLHFGNGTRLTVT.

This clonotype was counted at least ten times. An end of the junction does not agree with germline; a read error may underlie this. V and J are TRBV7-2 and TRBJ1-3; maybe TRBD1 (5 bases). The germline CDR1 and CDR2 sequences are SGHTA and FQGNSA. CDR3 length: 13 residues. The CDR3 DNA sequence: TGTGGAGTTGGACAAGGGGTCGGAACCACCATATATTTT. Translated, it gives CGVGQGVGTTIYF.

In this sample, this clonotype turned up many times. CDR3 nucleotides: TGTGCCAGCAGCCCTAGACAGGGGAGGGCCTATGGCTACACCTTC. Translation: CASSPRQGRAYGYTF. The chain links TRBV2 to TRBJ1-2; 8 bases line up with TRBD1. CDR3 length: 15 amino acids. From germline, CDR1 is SNHLY and CDR2 FYNNEI. The ends lost 6 bases at V and 4 bases at J; junction bases unmatched: 10. The complete variable domain, with remaining parts taken from reference TRBV2 and TRBJ1-2, reads EPEVTQTPSHQVTQMGQEVILRCVPISNHLYFYWYRQILGQKVEFLVSFYNNEISEKSEIFDDQFSVERPDGSNFTLKIRSTKLEDSAMYFCASSPRQGRAYGYTFGSGTRLTVV.

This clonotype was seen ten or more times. The CDR3 is CASSATGMVNSPLHF. The DNA for the CDR3 is TGTGCCAGCAGTGCGACGGGTATGGTTAATTCACCCCTCCACTTT. The chain employs TRBV2 and TRBJ1-6; no clear D gene. This CDR3 is built from 15 residues. Trimming stripped 4 bases from V and 6 bases from J, with 13 bases between. In germline, CDR1 is SNHLY, CDR2 FYNNEI.

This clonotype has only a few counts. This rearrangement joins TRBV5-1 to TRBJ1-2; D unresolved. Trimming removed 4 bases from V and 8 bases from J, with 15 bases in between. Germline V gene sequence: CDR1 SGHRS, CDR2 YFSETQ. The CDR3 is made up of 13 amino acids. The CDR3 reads CASSVDPRRGYTF. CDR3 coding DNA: TGCGCCAGCAGCGTGGACCCCAGGAGAGGCTACACCTTC.

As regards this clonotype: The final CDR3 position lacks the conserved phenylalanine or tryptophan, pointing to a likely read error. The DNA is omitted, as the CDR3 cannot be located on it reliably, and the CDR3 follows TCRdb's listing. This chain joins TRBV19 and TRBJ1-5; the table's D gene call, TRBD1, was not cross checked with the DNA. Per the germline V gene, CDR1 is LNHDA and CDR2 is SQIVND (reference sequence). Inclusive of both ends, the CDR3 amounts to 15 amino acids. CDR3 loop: CASSLTGPSNQPQQL.

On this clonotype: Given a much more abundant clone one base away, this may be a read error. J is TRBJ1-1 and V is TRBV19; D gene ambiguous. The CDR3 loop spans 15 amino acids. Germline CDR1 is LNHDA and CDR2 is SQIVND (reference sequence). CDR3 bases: TGTGCCAGTAGTGCCGGGAAATTCATGAACACTGAAGCTTGCTTT. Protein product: CASSAGKFMNTEACF. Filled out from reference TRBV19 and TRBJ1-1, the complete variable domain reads DGGITQSPKYLFRKEGQNVTLSCEQNLNHDAMYWYRQDPGQGLRLIYYSQIVNDFQKGDIAEGYSVSREKKESFPLTVTSAQKNPTAFYLCASSAGKFMNTEACFGQGTRLTVV.

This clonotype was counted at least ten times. This CDR3 reads CASSFLAGAYEQYF. DNA of the CDR3: TGTGCCAGTAGCTTCCTAGCGGGAGCCTACGAGCAGTACTTC. The chain uses TRBV19 and TRBJ2-7, with 10 bases identical to TRBD2. The germline V gene encodes CDR1 LNHDA and CDR2 SQIVND (reference sequence). V lost 6 bases to trimming and J lost 2 bases; unmatched junction nucleotides: 4. The length of the CDR3 is 14 residues.

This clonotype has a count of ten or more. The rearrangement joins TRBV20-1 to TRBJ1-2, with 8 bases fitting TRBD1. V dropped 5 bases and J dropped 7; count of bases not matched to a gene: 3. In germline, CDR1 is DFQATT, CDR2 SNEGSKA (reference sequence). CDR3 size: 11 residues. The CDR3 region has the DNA TGCAGTGCTTTAACAGGGGGTGGCTACACCTTC. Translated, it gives CSALTGGGYTF.

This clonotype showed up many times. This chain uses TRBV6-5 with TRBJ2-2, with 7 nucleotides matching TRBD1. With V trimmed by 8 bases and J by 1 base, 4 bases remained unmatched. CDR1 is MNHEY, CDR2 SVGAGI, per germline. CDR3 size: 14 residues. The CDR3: CASVRDRNTGELFF. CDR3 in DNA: TGTGCCAGCGTTAGGGACAGGAACACCGGGGAGCTGTTTTTT.

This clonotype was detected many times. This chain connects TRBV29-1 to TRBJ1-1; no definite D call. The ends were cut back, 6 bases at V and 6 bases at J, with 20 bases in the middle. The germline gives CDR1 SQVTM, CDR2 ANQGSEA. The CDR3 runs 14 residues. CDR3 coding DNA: TGCAGCGTCAATAATGGGCATCGAAGCGCTGAAGCTTTCTTT. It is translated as CSVNNGHRSAEAFF.

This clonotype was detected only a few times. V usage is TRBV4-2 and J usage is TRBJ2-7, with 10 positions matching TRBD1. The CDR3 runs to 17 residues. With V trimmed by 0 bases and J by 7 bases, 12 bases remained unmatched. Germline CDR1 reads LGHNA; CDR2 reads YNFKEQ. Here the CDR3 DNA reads TGTGCCAGCAGCCAAGATGGGCAGGGACAGGGGACGTGGGAGCAGTACTTC. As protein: CASSQDGQGQGTWEQYF.

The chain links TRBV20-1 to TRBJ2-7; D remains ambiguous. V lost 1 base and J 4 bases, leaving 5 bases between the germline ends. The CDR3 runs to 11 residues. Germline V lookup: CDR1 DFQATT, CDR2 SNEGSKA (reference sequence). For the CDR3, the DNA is TGCAGTGCTAGAGTGAGATACGAGCAGTACTTC. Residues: CSARVRYEQYF.

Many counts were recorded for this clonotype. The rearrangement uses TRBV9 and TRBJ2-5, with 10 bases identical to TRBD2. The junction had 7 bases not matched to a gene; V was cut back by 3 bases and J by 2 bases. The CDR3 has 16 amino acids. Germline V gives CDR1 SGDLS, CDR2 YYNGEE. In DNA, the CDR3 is TGTGCCAGCAGCGGCGATAGCGGGGGGCCACAAGAGACCCAGTACTTC. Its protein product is CASSGDSGGPQETQYF.

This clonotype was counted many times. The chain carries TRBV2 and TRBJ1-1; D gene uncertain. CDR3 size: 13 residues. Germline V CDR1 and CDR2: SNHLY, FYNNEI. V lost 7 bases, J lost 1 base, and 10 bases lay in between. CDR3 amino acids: CASTRRGNTEAFF. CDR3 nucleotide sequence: TGTGCCAGCACACGGCGAGGGAACACTGAAGCTTTCTTT. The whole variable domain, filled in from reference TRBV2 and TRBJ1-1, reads EPEVTQTPSHQVTQMGQEVILRCVPISNHLYFYWYRQILGQKVEFLVSFYNNEISEKSEIFDDQFSVERPDGSNFTLKIRSTKLEDSAMYFCASTRRGNTEAFFGQGTRLTVV.

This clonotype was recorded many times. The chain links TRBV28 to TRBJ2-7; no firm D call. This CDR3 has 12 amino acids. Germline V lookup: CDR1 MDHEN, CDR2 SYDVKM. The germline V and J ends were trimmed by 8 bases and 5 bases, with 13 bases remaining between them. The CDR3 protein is CASLVGSNEQYF. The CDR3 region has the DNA TGTGCCAGCCTCGTGGGATCTAACGAGCAGTACTTC.

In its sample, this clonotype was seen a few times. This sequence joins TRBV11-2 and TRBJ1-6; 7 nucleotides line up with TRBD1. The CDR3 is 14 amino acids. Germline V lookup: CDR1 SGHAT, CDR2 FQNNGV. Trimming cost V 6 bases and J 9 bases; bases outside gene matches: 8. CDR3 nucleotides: TGTGCCAGCAGAACGGGACAGTTTATTTCACCCCTCCACTTT. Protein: CASRTGQFISPLHF.

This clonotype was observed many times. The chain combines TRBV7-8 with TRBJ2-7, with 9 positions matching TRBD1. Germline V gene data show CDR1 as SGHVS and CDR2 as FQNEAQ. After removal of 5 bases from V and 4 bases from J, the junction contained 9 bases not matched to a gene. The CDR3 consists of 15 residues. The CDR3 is CASSVHRGQVYEQYF. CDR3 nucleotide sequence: TGTGCCAGCAGCGTTCACAGGGGGCAAGTGTACGAGCAGTACTTC.

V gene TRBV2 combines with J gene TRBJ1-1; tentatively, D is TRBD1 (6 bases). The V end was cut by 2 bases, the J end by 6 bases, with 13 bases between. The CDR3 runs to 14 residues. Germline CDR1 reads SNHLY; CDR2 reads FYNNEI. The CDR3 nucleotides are TGTGCCAGCAGTGAATTTCAGGGGCAGGCTGAAGCTTTCTTT. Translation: CASSEFQGQAEAFF.

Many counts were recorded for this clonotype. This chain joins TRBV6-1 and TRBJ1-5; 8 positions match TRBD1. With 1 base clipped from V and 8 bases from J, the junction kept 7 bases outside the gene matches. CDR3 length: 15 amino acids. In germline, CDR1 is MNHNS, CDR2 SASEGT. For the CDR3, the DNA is TGTGCCAGCAGTGAAGTCGGGCAGGGGGCTGAGCCCCAGCATTTT. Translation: CASSEVGQGAEPQHF.

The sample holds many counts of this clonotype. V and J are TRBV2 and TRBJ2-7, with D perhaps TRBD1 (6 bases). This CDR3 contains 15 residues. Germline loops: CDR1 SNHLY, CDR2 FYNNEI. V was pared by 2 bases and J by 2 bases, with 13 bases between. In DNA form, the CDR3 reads TGTGCCAGCAGTGAAAGGGGGAGCCTCCCCTACGAGCAGTACTTC. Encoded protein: CASSERGSLPYEQYF. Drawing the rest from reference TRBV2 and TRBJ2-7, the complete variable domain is EPEVTQTPSHQVTQMGQEVILRCVPISNHLYFYWYRQILGQKVEFLVSFYNNEISEKSEIFDDQFSVERPDGSNFTLKIRSTKLEDSAMYFCASSERGSLPYEQYFGPGTRLTVT.

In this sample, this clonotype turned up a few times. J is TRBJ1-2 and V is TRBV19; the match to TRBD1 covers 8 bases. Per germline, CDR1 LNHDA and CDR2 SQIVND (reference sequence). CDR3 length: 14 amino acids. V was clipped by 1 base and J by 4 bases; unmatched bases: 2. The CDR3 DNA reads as TGTGCCAGTAGTATAGCAGGGGGCACCTATGGCTACACCTTC. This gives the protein CASSIAGGTYGYTF.

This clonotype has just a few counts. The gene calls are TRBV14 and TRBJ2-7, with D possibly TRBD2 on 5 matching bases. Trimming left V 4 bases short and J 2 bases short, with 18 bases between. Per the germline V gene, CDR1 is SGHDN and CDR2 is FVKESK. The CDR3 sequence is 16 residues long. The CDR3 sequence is CASSPEAADPPYEQYF. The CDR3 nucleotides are TGTGCCAGCAGCCCGGAGGCGGCGGACCCCCCCTACGAGCAGTACTTC.

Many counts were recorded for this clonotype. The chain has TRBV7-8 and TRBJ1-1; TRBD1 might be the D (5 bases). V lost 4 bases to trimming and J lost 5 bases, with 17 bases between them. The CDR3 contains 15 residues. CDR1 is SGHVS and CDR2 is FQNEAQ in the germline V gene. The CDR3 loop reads CASSSLNGGTTEAFF. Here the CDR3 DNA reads TGTGCCAGCAGCTCCCTCAACGGGGGAACGACTGAAGCTTTCTTT.